This T cell receptor (beta chain) was captured in a study of cytomegalovirus exposure and HLA in healthy donors. Study-level points and caveats: Researchers catalogued over 150 TCR beta chains as cytomegalovirus-associated.

In regard to this clone: Its antigen is still unknown.

The CDR3 runs 16 residues. Trimming removed 2 bases from V and 6 bases from J; junction bases left unmatched: 14. Germline CDR1 is SGHKS and CDR2 is YYEKEE (reference sequence). This PCR relied on a set of 60 Vbeta primers and 13 Jbeta primers. The method was immunoSEQ multiplex PCR; TCRdb's version includes in-frame clones alone and lacks a portion of them. Of some 91,000 clones listed, around 76% are singletons. Sequencing was done on a sample of PBMCs. The gene calls are TRBV5-5 and TRBJ2-7, with 7 bases identical to TRBD1. This sequence was found in a man aged 35-49 years in good health and CMV-seropositive. Here the CDR3 reads CASSFRTGDIFSEQYF. DNA for the CDR3: TGTGCCAGCAGCTTCCGGACAGGAGACATTTTTTCCGAGCAGTACTTC.